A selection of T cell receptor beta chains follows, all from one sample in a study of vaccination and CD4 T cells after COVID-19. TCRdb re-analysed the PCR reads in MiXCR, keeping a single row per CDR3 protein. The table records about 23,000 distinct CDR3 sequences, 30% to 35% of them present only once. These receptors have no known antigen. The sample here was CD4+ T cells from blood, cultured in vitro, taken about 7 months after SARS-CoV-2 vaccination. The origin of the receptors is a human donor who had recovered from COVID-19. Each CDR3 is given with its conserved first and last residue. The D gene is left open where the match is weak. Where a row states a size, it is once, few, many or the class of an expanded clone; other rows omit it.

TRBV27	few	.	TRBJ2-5	CASSTRVSSQETQYF	TGTGCCAGCAGCACCAGGGTATCGTCGCAAGAGACCCAGTACTTC
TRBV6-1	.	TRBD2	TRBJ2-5	CASSDASGRAETQYF	TGTGCCAGCAGTGATGCTAGCGGGAGGGCGGAGACCCAGTACTTC
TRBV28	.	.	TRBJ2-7	CASSYPGATTYEQYF	TGTGCCAGCAGCTACCCGGGAGCAACCACCTACGAGCAGTACTTC
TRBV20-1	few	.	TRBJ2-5	CSARDLTNQETQYF	TGCAGTGCTAGAGATTTGACCAACCAAGAGACCCAGTACTTC
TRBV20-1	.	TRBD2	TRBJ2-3	CSARYGTAASGITDTQYF	TGCAGTGCTAGATACGGGACCGCGGCTAGCGGGATCACAGATACGCAGTATTTT
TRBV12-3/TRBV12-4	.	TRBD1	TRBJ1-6	CASSRMGQGPWSPLHF	TGTGCCAGCAGCCGAATGGGACAGGGACCTTGGTCACCCCTCCACTTT
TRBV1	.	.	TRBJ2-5	CTSNRRGRIETQYF	TGCACCAGCAATCGCAGGGGGCGCATTGAGACCCAGTACTTC
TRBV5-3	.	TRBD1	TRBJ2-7	CASSHRGYEQYF	TGTGCCAGCAGCCACAGGGGCTACGAGCAGTACTTC
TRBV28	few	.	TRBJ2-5	CASSSQGETQYF	TGTGCCAGCAGTTCCCAGGGGGAGACCCAGTACTTC
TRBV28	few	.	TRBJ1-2	CASSFSGTSGYTF	TGTGCCAGCAGTTTTTCGGGAACTAGTGGCTACACCTTC
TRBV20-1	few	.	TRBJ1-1	CSAREWGAEAFF	TGCAGTGCTAGAGAGTGGGGGGCCGAAGCTTTCTTT
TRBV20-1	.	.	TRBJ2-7	CSARKRRQVSYGQYF	TGCAGTGCTAGGAAAAGACGTCAAGTCTCCTACGGGCAGTACTTC
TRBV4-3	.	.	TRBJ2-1	CASSQDSSGQSSYNEQFF	TGCGCCAGCAGCCAAGATAGTTCTGGACAGAGCTCCTACAATGAGCAGTTCTTC
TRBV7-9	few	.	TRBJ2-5	CASSLGFFQETQYF	TGTGCCAGCAGCTTAGGTTTTTTCCAAGAGACCCAGTACTTC
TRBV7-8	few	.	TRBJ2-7	CASSSGGPYEQYF	TGTGCCAGCAGCTCAGGAGGGCCCTACGAGCAGTACTTC
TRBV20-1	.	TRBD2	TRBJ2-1	CSALPGTSGSGAQFF	TGCAGTGCACTCCCCGGTACTAGCGGGAGTGGGGCGCAGTTCTTC
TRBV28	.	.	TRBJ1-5	CASGDQPQHF	TGTGCCAGCGGGGATCAGCCCCAGCATTTT
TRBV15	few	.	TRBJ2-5	CATSRDLAARRETQYF	TGTGCCACCAGCAGAGATTTGGCGGCTAGGCGGGAGACCCAGTACTTC
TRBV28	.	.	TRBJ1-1	CASSRPGPTEAFF	TGTGCCAGCAGCCGTCCGGGACCCACTGAAGCTTTCTTT
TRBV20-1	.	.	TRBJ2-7	CSARLPRLVATYEQYF	TGCAGTGCGCGCCTACCCCGCCTTGTAGCCACCTACGAGCAGTACTTC
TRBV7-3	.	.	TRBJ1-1	CASSLRSGADEAFF	TGTGCCAGCAGCTTAAGGAGTGGGGCAGATGAAGCTTTCTTT
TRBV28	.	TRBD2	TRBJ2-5	CASTPSLADQETQYF	TGTGCCAGCACCCCCTCCCTAGCGGACCAAGAGACCCAGTACTTC
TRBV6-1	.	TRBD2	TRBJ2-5	CASSESASGSQTQYF	TGTGCCAGCAGTGAAAGTGCTAGCGGGAGCCAGACCCAGTACTTC